Listed below are T cell receptor beta chains from one sample, sequenced in a study of blood T cells in healthy people across ages. In TCRdb, the 5' RACE reads were re-called with MiXCR into one record per CDR3 protein. This sample has around 1.5 million distinct CDR3 sequences, with approximately 42% found just once. The sample taken for sequencing was blood. The receptors stem from a woman between 18 and 30 years old in good health. CDR3s include the opening cysteine and the closing phenylalanine or tryptophan. A D gene is named only where the DNA matches it firmly. The listing skips clone size in some rows; elsewhere it reads once, few, many or a size class.

D gene	V gene	J gene	clone size	CDR3 DNA	CDR3 protein
.	TRBV6-6	TRBJ2-1	.	TGTGCCAGCAGTTACTTAGGGGGTGGGGGGGGTGAGCAGTTCTTC	CASSYLGGGGGEQFF
.	TRBV3-1	TRBJ1-4	.	TGTGCCAGCAAACAGGGCAGTAAGAATGAAAAACTGTTTTTT	CASKQGSKNEKLFF
TRBD2	TRBV9	TRBJ2-5	many	TGTGCCAGCAGTTTAGGGACTAGCGGGGGTGAGACCCAGTACTTC	CASSLGTSGGETQYF
.	TRBV11-2	TRBJ2-7	.	TGTGCCAGCAGCCCCCGCCCCCAGGCCCCCTCCAGGGGGGCCTACGAGCAGTACTTC	CASSPRPQAPSRGAYEQYF
TRBD1	TRBV11-2	TRBJ2-4	.	TGTGCCAGCAGCTTCGTGACAGGGGGGCTTGTCAAAAACATTCAGTACTTC	CASSFVTGGLVKNIQYF
.	TRBV5-6	TRBJ1-5	few	TGTGCCAGCAGCTTATCGTTTTCTTTCGCGGATAGCAATCAGCCCCAGCATTTT	CASSLSFSFADSNQPQHF
.	TRBV20-1	TRBJ2-2	.	TGCAGTGCCTTGGACAGAGGGAACACCGGGGAGCTGTTTTTT	CSALDRGNTGELFF
TRBD2	TRBV6-5	TRBJ2-7	once	TGTGCCAGCAGCCTCACTAGCGGCCGCTACAATGAGCAGTACTTC	CASSLTSGRYNEQYF
.	TRBV6-1	TRBJ1-5	.	TGTGCCACCAGGGTGATAGAATATAGCAATCAGCCCCAGCATTTT	CATRVIEYSNQPQHF
.	TRBV28	TRBJ2-7	.	TGTGCCAGCAGCCCTACCGGGGCGGGGACGTATTACGAGCAGTACTTC	CASSPTGAGTYYEQYF
.	TRBV7-2	TRBJ2-3	.	TGTGCCAGCAGCTTGGGAGCTTGGGGGGGGCAGGATACGCAGTATTTT	CASSLGAWGGQDTQYF
.	TRBV27	TRBJ2-1	.	TGTGCCAGCAGCCGCCGGGAGCCGCAAGAGACCCAGTTCTTC	CASSRREPQETQFF
.	TRBV20-1	TRBJ2-3	.	TGCAGTGCTAGTCGTGCTAGCACAGATACGCAGTATTTT	CSASRASTDTQYF
TRBD1	TRBV12-3/TRBV12-4	TRBJ2-2	once	TGTGCCAGCAGTCGGACAGGGCGGGGCCACACCGGGGAGCTGTTTTTT	CASSRTGRGHTGELFF
TRBD2	TRBV6-2/TRBV6-3	TRBJ2-3	.	TGTGCCAGCACCGAGAGCGGGGGTGGCGATACGCAGTATTTT	CASTESGGGDTQYF
.	TRBV25-1	TRBJ1-4	few	TGTGCCAGCAGCGACCTTGGTCTAGGTATGGGTGAAAAACTGTTTTTT	CASSDLGLGMGEKLFF
TRBD2	TRBV12-3/TRBV12-4	TRBJ2-1	.	TGTGCCAGCAGTCTAAGACGGGGGGGTGAGCAGTTCTTC	CASSLRRGGEQFF
.	TRBV2	TRBJ2-5	.	TGTGCCAGCAGGAAACCCTTGGGTCCGGAAGAGACCCAGTACTTC	CASRKPLGPEETQYF
.	TRBV24-1	TRBJ2-3	.	TGTGCCACCAGTGATGCCAGGGGAACGGGCACAGATACGCAGTATTTT	CATSDARGTGTDTQYF
.	TRBV21-1	TRBJ1-2	.	TGTGCCAGCAGCAAAGCTAGAACCGGGGGTTCCGCTAACTATGGCTACACCTTC	CASSKARTGGSANYGYTF
TRBD2	TRBV29-1	TRBJ2-7	.	TGCAGCGTTCGCGATTGGGAGCGGGACTCCTACGAGCAGTACTTC	CSVRDWERDSYEQYF
TRBD1	TRBV27	TRBJ2-2	few	TGTGCCAGCAGTTTATTTGGGACAGGGACGAGCGGGGAGCTGTTTTTT	CASSLFGTGTSGELFF
TRBD2	TRBV4-1	TRBJ2-1	.	TGCGCCAGCAGCCAAGATCTAGCGGCCCTCTCCAATGAGCAGTTCTTC	CASSQDLAALSNEQFF
TRBD2	TRBV7-6	TRBJ2-3	.	TGTGCCAGCAGCTCCGGGACTAGCGAGGGTACGCAGTATTTT	CASSSGTSEGTQYF
.	TRBV27	TRBJ1-1	.	TGTGCCAGCAAGGGTGCGGGGGGCACTGAAGCTTTCTTT	CASKGAGGTEAFF
TRBD2	TRBV7-7	TRBJ2-7	few	TGTGCCAGCAGCCCCGGCGGGAGGGCCTTTGAGCAGTACTTC	CASSPGGRAFEQYF
.	TRBV7-2	TRBJ1-6	.	TGTGCCAGCAGCTTCCAGGGAGATCATTCACCCCTCCACTTT	CASSFQGDHSPLHF
.	TRBV7-6	TRBJ2-1	.	TGTGCCAGCAGCTTAGCGATAGACGGGGACTACAATGAGCAGTTCTTC	CASSLAIDGDYNEQFF
.	TRBV25-1	TRBJ1-5	.	TGTGCCAGCAGTGAATATGGCTGGGGGGGCGAACAGCCCCAGCATTTT	CASSEYGWGGEQPQHF
TRBD2	TRBV4-2	TRBJ2-1	.	TGTGCCAGCAGCCCAGGCGGGTCCAGCGGGGGGGCCAGCTCCTACAATGAGCAGTTCTTC	CASSPGGSSGGASSYNEQFF
.	TRBV20-1	TRBJ2-7	.	TGCAGTGCGGTGGACTGGAAATCCTACGAGCAGTACTTC	CSAVDWKSYEQYF
.	TRBV27	TRBJ2-1	.	TGTGCCAGCCGTCGAGGGGTCTCCCTCTACAATGAGCAGTTCTTC	CASRRGVSLYNEQFF